A selection of T cell receptor beta chains follows, all from one sample in a study of PD-1 blockade in classical Hodgkin lymphoma. Profiling relied on immunoSEQ multiplex PCR, and the TCRdb table lists in-frame clones only, not all of them. Of about 47,000 clones listed, more than 75% are singletons. Sequenced input: peripheral blood mononuclear cells (PBMCs). These receptors all stem from a human donor with classical Hodgkin lymphoma. The CDR3 runs from the conserved cysteine through the conserved F or W. The D gene is left open where the match is weak. The size field is filled for only some rows; it gives once, few, many or a size class.

clone_size	d_call	v_call	j_call	cdr3_nt	cdr3_aa
NA	NA	TRBV13	TRBJ1-2	TGTGCCAGCAGCTTAGGCAGTACCAACTATGGCTACACCTTC	CASSLGSTNYGYTF
NA	NA	TRBV14	TRBJ1-1	TGTGCCAGCAGCCAGAGGTTCACAGGGTCCACTGAAGCTTTCTTT	CASSQRFTGSTEAFF
NA	NA	TRBV27	TRBJ1-1	TGTGCCAGCAGTTTAGAGCTTGCCACTGAAGCTTTCTTT	CASSLELATEAFF
NA	TRBD2	TRBV6-4	TRBJ2-1	TGTGCCAGCAGTGGAAGACTAGCGGGGTCCAATGAGCAGTTCTTC	CASSGRLAGSNEQFF
NA	NA	TRBV11-3	TRBJ2-1	TGTGCCAGCAGCCGAGCCCAGGATTCCTACAATGAGCAGTTCTTC	CASSRAQDSYNEQFF
NA	NA	TRBV27	TRBJ2-5	TGTGCCAGCAGTGGAGGGTATTCCGGTATAGGCCAAGAGACCCAGTACTTC	CASSGGYSGIGQETQYF
NA	NA	TRBV10-1	TRBJ2-2	TGCGCCAGCTCCCAGGACTCGCAAAACACCGGGGAGCTGTTTTTT	CASSQDSQNTGELFF
once	TRBD2	TRBV7-6	TRBJ2-2	TGTGCCAGCAGCCCAAACCCCGGGGTAGCGGGAGATACCGGGGAGCTGTTTTTT	CASSPNPGVAGDTGELFF
NA	NA	TRBV7-6	TRBJ2-7	TGTGCCAGCAGCCCGCGTAGGGTACGGGGCTACGAGCAGTACTTC	CASSPRRVRGYEQYF
NA	NA	TRBV27	TRBJ2-2	TGTGCCAGCGCTGCACTGCACTTCAACACCGGGGAGCTGTTTTTT	CASAALHFNTGELFF
NA	TRBD1	TRBV7-3	TRBJ1-2	TGTGCCAGCAGCTTAACAGCGACAGGGGTCGGCTACACCTTC	CASSLTATGVGYTF
NA	TRBD2	TRBV30	TRBJ2-1	TGTGCCTGGAGGAGTACTAGCGGGAGCTATGAGCAGTTCTTC	CAWRSTSGSYEQFF
NA	TRBD2	TRBV7-8	TRBJ2-1	TGTGCCAGCAGCTTAGTTCTGTCTAGCGGGATTCCCAGGAATGAGCAGTTCTTC	CASSLVLSSGIPRNEQFF
once	NA	TRBV7-9	TRBJ2-5	TGTGCCAGCAGCTTCTATTATCCCCAGGGGAAACTCGAAGAGACCCAGTACTTC	CASSFYYPQGKLEETQYF
NA	NA	TRBV15	TRBJ2-5	TGTGCCACCAGCTCCCGGGGCCGCCAAGAGACCCAGTACTTC	CATSSRGRQETQYF
NA	NA	TRBV10-3	TRBJ1-4	TGTGCCATCAGCACGGGCGGTGAAAAACTGTTTTTT	CAISTGGEKLFF
NA	NA	TRBV4-1	TRBJ2-5	TGCGCCAGCAGCCAACAGAACACCCACCGGGAGACCCAGTACTTC	CASSQQNTHRETQYF
once	NA	TRBV15	TRBJ2-3	TGTGCCACCAGCAGAGATCAAGATACGCAGTATTTT	CATSRDQDTQYF
NA	TRBD1	TRBV6-1	TRBJ1-4	TGTGCCAGCAGTGTGAACAGGGGAGAAAAACTGTTTTTT	CASSVNRGEKLFF
NA	NA	TRBV20-1	TRBJ2-1	TGCAGTGCTAGGGACGCAGGTGAGCAGTTCTTC	CSARDAGEQFF
NA	TRBD2	TRBV28	TRBJ2-7	TGTGCCAGCAAGACTAGCGGGCTTTGGTTCTCCTACGAGCAGTACTTC	CASKTSGLWFSYEQYF
NA	TRBD1	TRBV29-1	TRBJ1-2	TGCAGCGTCGGGGACAGTCTTAACTATGGCTACACCTTC	CSVGDSLNYGYTF
NA	NA	TRBV18	TRBJ2-2	TGTGCCAGCTCACCAAGATCGCCCAACACCGGGGAGCTGTTTTTT	CASSPRSPNTGELFF
NA	NA	TRBV10-3	TRBJ1-2	TGTGCCATCAGCCGAGACTATGGCTACACCTTC	CAISRDYGYTF
NA	NA	TRBV5-1	TRBJ2-1	TGCGCCAGCAGCTTGGGCCAGCGGCTAGCCTACAATGAGCAGTTCTTC	CASSLGQRLAYNEQFF
NA	TRBD1	TRBV6-5	TRBJ2-3	TGTGCCAGCAGACTGGGACAGGCTAGCACAGATACGCAGTATTTT	CASRLGQASTDTQYF
once	TRBD2	TRBV5-4	TRBJ2-3	TGTGCCAGCAGTTTTGGACTAGCGGGAGTCACAGATACGCAGTATTTT	CASSFGLAGVTDTQYF
NA	TRBD1	TRBV27	TRBJ2-3	TGTGCCAGCAGTTTGTCAACAGGGGGGAAGGGCACGCAGTATTTT	CASSLSTGGKGTQYF